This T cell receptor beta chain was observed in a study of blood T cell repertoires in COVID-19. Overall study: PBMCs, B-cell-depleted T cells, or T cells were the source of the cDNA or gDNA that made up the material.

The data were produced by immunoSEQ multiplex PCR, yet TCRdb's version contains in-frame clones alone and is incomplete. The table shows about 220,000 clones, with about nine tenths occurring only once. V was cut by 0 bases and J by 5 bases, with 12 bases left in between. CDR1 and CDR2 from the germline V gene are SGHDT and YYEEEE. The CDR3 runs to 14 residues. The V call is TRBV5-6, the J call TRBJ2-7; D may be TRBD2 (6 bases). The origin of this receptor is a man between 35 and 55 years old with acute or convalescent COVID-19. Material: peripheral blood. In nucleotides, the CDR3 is TGTGCCAGCAGCTTGGTTGGAGGGGCGGACGAGCAGTACTTC. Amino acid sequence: CASSLVGGADEQYF.